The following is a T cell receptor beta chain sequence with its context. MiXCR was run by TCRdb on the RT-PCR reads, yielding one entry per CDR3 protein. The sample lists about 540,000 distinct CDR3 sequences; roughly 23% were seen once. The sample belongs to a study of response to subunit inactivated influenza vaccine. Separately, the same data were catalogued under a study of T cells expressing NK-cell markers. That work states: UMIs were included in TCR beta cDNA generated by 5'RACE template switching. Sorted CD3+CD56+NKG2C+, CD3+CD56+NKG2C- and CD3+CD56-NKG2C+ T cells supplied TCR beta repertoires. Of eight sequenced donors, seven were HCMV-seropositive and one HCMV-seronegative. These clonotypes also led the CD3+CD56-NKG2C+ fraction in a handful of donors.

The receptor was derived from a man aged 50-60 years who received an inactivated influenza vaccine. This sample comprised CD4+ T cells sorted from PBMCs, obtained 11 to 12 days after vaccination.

CDR3 bases: TGCGCCAGCAGCGTCAGGACCGGCACAGATACGCAGTATTTT. Encoded protein: CASSVRTGTDTQYF. V usage is TRBV5-1 and J usage is TRBJ2-3; D is unclear. The germline gives CDR1 SGHRS, CDR2 YFSETQ. V was cut by 4 bases and J by 1 base, with 10 bases left in between. This CDR3 is built from 14 residues.